A selection of T cell receptor beta chains follows, all from one sample in a study of CD8+CD57+ T cells in acquired aplastic anemia. TCRdb redid the calling of the reads with MiXCR, one entry per CDR3 protein. The table has about 210,000 distinct CDR3 sequences, roughly 55% seen once. Sequenced: sorted CD4+, CD8+, or CD8+CD57+ T cells (not recorded which) from PBMCs. These receptors came from a human donor in good health. Both conserved end residues are part of each CDR3. The D gene is left open where the match is weak. A clone size is listed for some rows: how often the clone was seen (once, few, many), or a class if it is expanded.

V	J	D	size	DNA	CDR3
TRBV25-1	TRBJ2-1	TRBD1	many	TGTGCCAGCAGTGAGGGACAGGATTACAATGAGCAGTTCTTC	CASSEGQDYNEQFF
TRBV7-6	TRBJ1-1	-	-	TGTGCCAGCAGCCTTGGAATGGGACATACGAACACTGAAGCTTTCTTT	CASSLGMGHTNTEAFF
TRBV7-3	TRBJ2-5	TRBD1	-	TGTGCCAACCCCCCTTTAGACAGGGGGCTAGAGACCCAGTACTTC	CANPPLDRGLETQYF
TRBV12-3/TRBV12-4	TRBJ2-7	-	-	TGTGCCAGCAGTTTTCAGGGGACTTCCTACGAGCAGTACTTC	CASSFQGTSYEQYF
TRBV27	TRBJ2-7	-	many	TGTGCCAGCAGTCCGGGGACGGTTGGCTACGAGCAGTACTTC	CASSPGTVGYEQYF
TRBV10-1	TRBJ1-3	TRBD1	-	TGTGCCATCAGTGGGACAGGGGGTACGGACACCATATATTTT	CAISGTGGTDTIYF
TRBV5-4	TRBJ2-1	-	many	TGTGCCAGCAGCTTGGAGTATAATCCCGATGAGCAGTTCTTC	CASSLEYNPDEQFF
TRBV15	TRBJ2-1	TRBD1	few	TGTGCCACCAGCAAGGACAGGGGGCGGAATGAGCAGTTCTTC	CATSKDRGRNEQFF
TRBV7-9	TRBJ2-5	-	-	TGTGCCAGCAGCTTAGAACAGGGGGGGGATGAGACCCAGTACTTC	CASSLEQGGDETQYF
TRBV19	TRBJ2-3	-	-	TGTGCCAGTAGCACTTTCGGGGGAGAACGCACAGATACGCAGTATTTT	CASSTFGGERTDTQYF
TRBV10-3	TRBJ2-7	TRBD2	-	TGTGCCAGCAGTTGGGGAGGGGTCTCCATCTACGAGCAGTACTTC	CASSWGGVSIYEQYF
TRBV7-9	TRBJ1-1	TRBD1	-	TGTGCCAGCAGCTTAACCGGGACAGTACCCTACACTGAAGCTTTCTTT	CASSLTGTVPYTEAFF
TRBV4-1	TRBJ1-2	-	many	TGCGCCAGCAGCCCCGACGCCGCGGGAGATGGCTACACCTTC	CASSPDAAGDGYTF
TRBV24-1	TRBJ2-3	-	few	TGTGCCACCAGCAGACAGGACTCTACGCAGTATTTT	CATSRQDSTQYF
TRBV25-1	TRBJ2-7	TRBD1	-	TGTGCCAGCAGTGAAGGAGGGGGACAGGGGGCGCGGGAGCAGTACTTC	CASSEGGGQGAREQYF
TRBV12-5	TRBJ2-1	-	-	TGTGCTAGTGGTTTGGTAATGGACAGCCCGTTCTTC	CASGLVMDSPFF
TRBV7-6	TRBJ1-6	-	few	TGTGCCAGCAGCCCATATCTGGGGAACGATTCACCCCTCCACTTT	CASSPYLGNDSPLHF
TRBV5-8	TRBJ2-7	-	many	TGTGCCAGCAGCTCCGGGAATTCCTACGAGCAGTACTTC	CASSSGNSYEQYF
TRBV7-6	TRBJ2-7	TRBD2	-	TGTGCCAGCAGCCCTAACGGACTAGCGCGGGAGCAGTACTTC	CASSPNGLAREQYF
TRBV12-3/TRBV12-4	TRBJ2-5	-	-	TGTGCCAGCAGTTTCGTGGGGGAGACCCAGTACTTC	CASSFVGETQYF
TRBV29-1	TRBJ1-5	TRBD1	-	TGCAGCGTTGAAATAGGGACAGGACAGCCCCAGCATTTT	CSVEIGTGQPQHF
TRBV7-9	TRBJ1-4	-	-	TGTGCCAGCAGCCAAGGGGGGTTTGAAAAACTGTTTTTT	CASSQGGFEKLFF
TRBV25-1	TRBJ2-7	-	-	TGTGCCAGCAGTGAATCTCCCGGGCAGCGGAGTACCTACGAGCAGTACTTC	CASSESPGQRSTYEQYF
TRBV7-9	TRBJ2-7	-	-	TGTGCCAGCAGCCAAAGCGGGACAGAACTCTACGAGCAGTACTTC	CASSQSGTELYEQYF
TRBV27	TRBJ2-3	TRBD2	-	TGTGCCAGCAGTTTCCTAAGCGGGAGAGGCTCAGATACGCAGTATTTT	CASSFLSGRGSDTQYF
TRBV6-5	TRBJ1-5	-	-	TGTGCCAGCAGTTACGCGCAGGGGAATCGGCCCCAGCATTTT	CASSYAQGNRPQHF
TRBV9	TRBJ1-1	TRBD1	many	TGTGCCAGCAGCTCCGACCAGGGGGCAGCAACAGCTTTCTTT	CASSSDQGAATAFF
TRBV20-1	TRBJ1-2	TRBD1	few	TGCAGTGCCGATTCGGGACAGAATTTCTATGGCTACACCTTC	CSADSGQNFYGYTF
TRBV15	TRBJ2-5	-	-	TGTGCCACCAGCAGTGGGGTGGAGACCCAGTACTTC	CATSSGVETQYF
TRBV7-9	TRBJ1-6	TRBD1	-	TGTGCCAGCAGCTTACAGGGGGCAGGATCACCCCTCCACTTT	CASSLQGAGSPLHF
TRBV12-3/TRBV12-4	TRBJ2-7	-	-	TGTGCCAGCAGTCCTCTCTACGAGCAGTACTTC	CASSPLYEQYF
TRBV6-4	TRBJ1-3	-	many	TGTGCCAGCAGTGACCCCAGGACGAACACCATATATTTT	CASSDPRTNTIYF
TRBV20-1	TRBJ1-2	TRBD1	-	TGCAGTGCTAGAGCCGGTGGGACAGGGGGTTACGGCTACACCTTC	CSARAGGTGGYGYTF
TRBV12-3/TRBV12-4	TRBJ1-2	-	many	TGTGCCAGCAGTTCCGGGACAACTAACTATGGCTACACCTTC	CASSSGTTNYGYTF
TRBV9	TRBJ2-5	TRBD2	few	TGTGCCAGCAGCCTTCGGACTAGCGGGGGGCCCACACCCTCCGGGACCCAGTACTTC	CASSLRTSGGPTPSGTQYF
TRBV12-5	TRBJ2-2	-	many	TGTGCTAGTGGGCACGAACGGGGGCGTACCGGGGAGCTGTTTTTT	CASGHERGRTGELFF
TRBV6-5	TRBJ2-7	-	many	TGTGCCAGCAGCGGATCCGGAGCGGAGCAGTACTTC	CASSGSGAEQYF
TRBV6-6	TRBJ2-1	TRBD2	many	TGTGCCAGCAACTACGGGACTAGCGGGGAAAATGAGCAGTTCTTC	CASNYGTSGENEQFF
TRBV14	TRBJ1-2	-	-	TGTGCCAGCAGCCAAGAGGCGTATGGCTACACCTTC	CASSQEAYGYTF
TRBV2	TRBJ2-3	TRBD1	-	TGTGCCAGGTCTACTCCGGGACAGGTTTCAGATACGCAGTATTTT	CARSTPGQVSDTQYF
TRBV9	TRBJ1-1	-	-	TGTGCCAGCAGCGTAGACGGCAGGGGCACCGGCTCTTTCTTT	CASSVDGRGTGSFF
TRBV20-1	TRBJ1-6	-	-	TGCAGTGCTAGTAGGCCAGATAATTCACCCCTCCACTTT	CSASRPDNSPLHF
TRBV5-4	TRBJ1-6	-	-	TGTGCCAGCAGCTCGGCAGGGTGGAATTCACCCCTCCACTTT	CASSSAGWNSPLHF
TRBV5-1	TRBJ1-4	-	many	TGCGCCAGCAGCTTGGCCGGGCAAGGAACTAATGAAAAACTGTTTTTT	CASSLAGQGTNEKLFF
TRBV6-4	TRBJ2-7	-	-	TGTGCCAGCAGACGAACCGGAGTGAATGAGCAGTACTTC	CASRRTGVNEQYF
TRBV20-1	TRBJ1-1	TRBD1	-	TGCAGTGCTAGAGGATTAACAGGGGACACTGAAGCTTTCTTT	CSARGLTGDTEAFF
TRBV19	TRBJ2-2	-	-	TGTGCCAGCCAGCTCTTTAGGGCCCCACCGAACACCGGGGAGCTGTTTTTT	CASQLFRAPPNTGELFF
TRBV10-3	TRBJ2-5	-	-	TGTGCCATCAGGAGCGGCACCCAAGAGACCCAGTACTTC	CAIRSGTQETQYF
TRBV6-5	TRBJ1-5	-	-	TGTGCCATCAGTGATTCGCAGGGCGGGGCTCAGCCCCAGCATTTT	CAISDSQGGAQPQHF
TRBV12-3/TRBV12-4	TRBJ1-6	-	-	TGTGCCAGCAGTTTAAGGCAGGGCGGTTCACCCCTCCACTTT	CASSLRQGGSPLHF
TRBV10-1	TRBJ2-1	-	-	TGCGCCAGCAGTGAGAGACAAGGCCTCAGGGGTGAGCAGTTCTTC	CASSERQGLRGEQFF
TRBV24-1	TRBJ2-7	-	-	TGTGCCACCAGTGATTCCAGCTCCTACGAGCAGTACTTC	CATSDSSSYEQYF